This T cell receptor beta chain was sequenced for a study of blood T cell repertoires in COVID-19. There are 16 residues in the CDR3. V was pared by 6 bases and J by 3 bases, with 18 bases between. Germline CDR1 and CDR2: MNHEY and SMNVEV (reference sequence). Participants were placed into cohorts based on the clinical history they reported. Authors' methods: Amplification of reference gene primers provided the estimated nucleated cell counts. Sequenced by immunoSEQ multiplex PCR; TCRdb stores in-frame clones only, minus some. That table supplies the V and J calls and clone size; D and trimming were determined from the DNA. The table shows more than 300,000 clones, with approximately 89% occurring only once.

The sequenced material came from PBMCs or T cells enriched from blood (not recorded which). This chain connects TRBV27 to TRBJ1-3, with D possibly being TRBD1 (5 bases). This receptor was taken from a middle-aged woman who had been exposed to COVID-19. The CDR3 here is CASSKSGGLLGNTIYF. The CDR3 DNA sequence: TGTGCCAGCAGCAAGAGCGGGGGATTACTTGGAAACACCATATATTTT.